Each of the 17 T cell receptor beta chains below was sequenced from the same sample in a study of T cell responses to AZD1222 COVID-19 vaccine. Clones were read by immunoSEQ multiplex PCR, and TCRdb kept only the in-frame ones, dropping some. This table holds 120,000 or so clones, around 88% found once. The specimen was peripheral blood, collected 28 days after the second AZD1222 dose. All receptors derive from an adult who received the AZD1222 COVID-19 vaccine.

The gene calls are TRBV14 and TRBJ1-6, with 7 bases matching TRBD1. Per the germline V gene, CDR1 is SGHDN and CDR2 is FVKESK. CDR3 size: 19 residues. V shed 4 bases and J 0 bases; nucleotides not matched to a gene: 12. The CDR3 nucleotides are TGTGCCAGCAGCCGCCGACAGGGAAGTGCCAGCTCCTATAATTCACCCCTCCACTTT. It encodes CASSRRQGSASSYNSPLHF.

This chain links TRBV4-2 with TRBJ2-7, with a weak D call TRBD1 (6 bases). This CDR3 region has 16 residues. Germline V gives CDR1 LGHNA, CDR2 YNFKEQ. V was pared by 0 bases and J by 2 bases, with 14 bases between. The CDR3 DNA sequence: TGTGCCAGCAGCCAAGATCAGGGGCTTATCACCTACGAGCAGTACTTC. Translation: CASSQDQGLITYEQYF.

The chain is built from TRBV19 and TRBJ1-2; D perhaps matches TRBD1 (5 bases). This CDR3 comprises 14 residues. Per germline, CDR1 LNHDA and CDR2 SQIVND (reference sequence). V lost 2 bases and J lost 8, with 15 bases in between. Written as DNA, the CDR3 is TGTGCCAGTAGTATATCGGTAGGGGCGCGGGGCTACACCTTC. Translated, it gives CASSISVGARGYTF.

The chain recombines TRBV6-5 with TRBJ2-7; 7 bases agree with TRBD1. The CDR3 extends over 13 amino acids. Trimming took 11 bases from V and 2 from J; bases not matched to a gene: 9. Germline V gene lookup returns CDR1 MNHEY and CDR2 SVGAGI. CDR3 amino acids: CAPQQGPPYEQYF. CDR3 nucleotides: TGTGCCCCTCAACAGGGGCCACCCTACGAGCAGTACTTC.

CDR3 residues: CASSQGLTWAGYEQYF. The CDR3 DNA reads TGTGCCAGCAGCCAAGGTTTAACCTGGGCAGGCTACGAGCAGTACTTC. J is TRBJ2-7 and V is TRBV14; D is uncertain. V gave up 1 base and J gave up 3 bases, with 16 bases separating them. Germline CDR1 SGHDN, CDR2 FVKESK. The CDR3 is 16 amino acids.

The rearrangement uses TRBV11-2 and TRBJ2-7; D is unresolved. Germline V gene data show CDR1 as SGHAT and CDR2 as FQNNGV. The germline V and J ends were trimmed by 5 bases and 3 bases, with 5 bases remaining between them. The CDR3 consists of 11 residues. Written as DNA, the CDR3 is TGTGCCAGCAGCCGGAACTACGAGCAGTACTTC. The encoded protein is CASSRNYEQYF.

V and J are TRBV9 and TRBJ2-3; the D gene could be TRBD1 or TRBD2 (7 bases each). V was trimmed by 6 bases and J by 6 bases, leaving 14 bases between them. Per germline, CDR1 SGDLS and CDR2 YYNGEE. The CDR3 is 13 residues long. The chain's CDR3 is CASNPRGGDTQYF. Here the CDR3 DNA reads TGTGCCAGCAACCCCAGGGGGGGGGATACGCAGTATTTT.

The chain has TRBV2 and TRBJ2-5, with 7 bases lining up with TRBD1. The CDR3 is 13 amino acids. After removal of 6 bases from V and 7 bases from J, the junction contained 8 bases not matched to a gene. The germline V gene encodes CDR1 SNHLY and CDR2 FYNNEI. In DNA, the CDR3 is TGTGCCAGCAGGACGACAGGGCCAACGACCCAGTACTTC. It yields the protein CASRTTGPTTQYF.

CDR3 amino acids: CASGLVRDGTSTDTQYF. CDR3 DNA sequence: TGTGCTAGTGGTTTGGTACGGGACGGGACTAGCACAGATACGCAGTATTTT. This chain uses TRBV12-5 with TRBJ2-3, with a weak D call TRBD2 (6 bases). Trimming pared 0 bases from V and 0 bases from J, leaving 13 bases between. CDR3 size: 17 residues. CDR1 and CDR2 from the germline V gene are LGHNT and FRNRAP.

This clone was seen only a few times. This chain uses TRBV6-1 with TRBJ1-6; D not resolved. CDR3 length: 14 residues. Germline loops: CDR1 MNHNS, CDR2 SASEGT. The V end was cut by 3 bases, the J end by 3 bases, with 6 bases between. CDR3 amino acids: CASSDGYYNSPLHF. In DNA form, the CDR3 reads TGTGCCAGCAGTGACGGTTACTATAATTCACCCCTCCACTTT.

The sample holds one count of this clone. This chain connects TRBV11-2 to TRBJ2-5; D is unresolved. Trimming stripped 1 base from V and 5 bases from J, with 2 bases between. Germline V lookup: CDR1 SGHAT, CDR2 FQNNGV. CDR3 length: 11 residues. The CDR3 is CASSLVETQYF. The DNA of the CDR3 is TGTGCCAGCAGCTTAGTCGAGACCCAGTACTTC.

The chain carries TRBV9 and TRBJ2-5; possibly TRBD1 for D (6 bases). The CDR3 loop spans 15 amino acids. Between the trimmed V and J ends, which lost 0 bases and 5 bases, there was a span of 14 bases. Per the germline V gene, CDR1 is SGDLS and CDR2 is YYNGEE. This CDR3 is CASSVDGGSFETQYF. The CDR3 DNA reads TGTGCCAGCAGCGTAGATGGGGGCTCTTTCGAGACCCAGTACTTC.

The gene calls are TRBV19 and TRBJ2-3, with 9 bases identical to TRBD1. CDR1 LNHDA and CDR2 SQIVND come from the germline V gene (reference sequence). V was clipped by 1 base and J by 0 bases; unmatched bases: 8. The CDR3 contains 18 residues. In DNA form, the CDR3 reads TGTGCCAGTAGTATAGGACCCGGGACAGGGAAGAGCACAGATACGCAGTATTTT. Translated: CASSIGPGTGKSTDTQYF. The full variable domain, in which reference TRBV19 and TRBJ2-3 provide the parts outside the CDR3, is DGGITQSPKYLFRKEGQNVTLSCEQNLNHDAMYWYRQDPGQGLRLIYYSQIVNDFQKGDIAEGYSVSREKKESFPLTVTSAQKNPTAFYLCASSIGPGTGKSTDTQYFGPGTRLTVL.

The gene calls are TRBV28 and TRBJ2-7; TRBD2 aligns across 9 bases. The ends lost 5 bases at V and 4 bases at J; junction bases unmatched: 9. This CDR3 region has 15 residues. Germline CDR1 and CDR2: MDHEN and SYDVKM. CDR3 in DNA: TGTGCCAGCAGTCCGGGCGGGAGGGCCGATTACGAGCAGTACTTC. Amino acids: CASSPGGRADYEQYF.

This clone was counted a single time. The gene calls are TRBV6-1 and TRBJ2-1; 10 positions match TRBD2. The germline V gene has CDR1 MNHNS and CDR2 SASEGT. The V and J ends lost 2 bases and 5 bases, in that order; junction bases with no gene match: 6. CDR3 length equals 16 residues. CDR3 amino acids: CASSERTSGYNNEQFF. CDR3 DNA sequence: TGTGCCAGCAGTGAACGGACTAGCGGATACAACAATGAGCAGTTCTTC.

This chain uses TRBV6-5 with TRBJ2-5; D uncertain. From germline, CDR1 is MNHEY and CDR2 SVGAGI. The V end lost 6 bases, the J end lost 4 bases, and 18 bases lay between the germline ends. The length of the CDR3 is 15 residues. The CDR3 sequence is CASRVIERAIETQYF. In nucleotides, the CDR3 is TGTGCCAGCAGGGTTATTGAAAGGGCGATAGAGACCCAGTACTTC.

This chain joins TRBV21-1 and TRBJ2-3; no check of the table's D call, TRBD2, against the DNA was made. TRBV21-1 is assigned pseudogene status. The CDR3 extends over 20 amino acids. CDR3: CASSKKGKIEWRVKSDTQYF. Written as DNA, the CDR3 is TGTGCCAGCAGCAAAAAGGGTAAAATAGAGTGGAGGGTTAAATCAGATACGCAGTATTTT.